Each of the 10 T cell receptor beta chains below was sequenced from the same sample in a study of radiation and T cells in renal cell carcinoma. Sequencing was performed with immunoSEQ multiplex PCR; in TCRdb, only in-frame clones are kept and a portion is missing. The table lists 150,000 to 200,000 clones, around 90% of them singletons. Time point given: blood 4 weeks post-SBRT, at nephrectomy. The treatment: 15 Gy SBRT to primary tumor, nephrectomy 4 weeks later. The source was blood, collected from a patient whose treatment included radiotherapy and nephrectomy. All receptors come from a woman in her fifties or sixties with renal cell carcinoma.

This clone has a single count. The V gene is TRBV19, the J gene TRBJ2-4; TRBD2 agrees at 7 bases. The germline V gene has CDR1 LNHDA and CDR2 SQIVND (reference sequence). With V trimmed by 3 bases and J by 4 bases, 9 bases remained unmatched. This CDR3 is 16 amino acids long. The CDR3 loop is CASSMGGIRAKNIQYF. CDR3 in DNA: TGTGCCAGTAGTATGGGGGGGATCCGGGCAAAAAACATTCAGTACTTC.

This rearrangement joins TRBV7-6 to TRBJ2-7, with 8 nucleotides matching TRBD1. V trimming: 5 bases; J trimming: 0 bases; junction bases outside the gene matches: 6. The CDR3 spans 15 residues. Germline CDR1 and CDR2: SGHVS and FNYEAQ. CDR3 bases: TGTGCCAGCAGCCCGTCCGGGACAGGCTCCTACGAGCAGTACTTC. This translates into CASSPSGTGSYEQYF.

Comments on this clone: Other DNA sequences in this specimen translate into the identical CDR3. J is TRBJ1-1 and V is TRBV6-1; D gene uncertain. V was pared by 2 bases and J by 5 bases, with 6 bases between. The V gene's germline CDR1 is MNHNS and CDR2 SASEGT. CDR3 length: 12 amino acids. The DNA of the CDR3 is TGTGCCAGCAGTGAATGGGATACTGAAGCTTTCTTT. The encoded protein is CASSEWDTEAFF.

The chain couples TRBV2 to TRBJ2-1; unclear D gene. Trimming shortened V by 7 bases and J by 4 bases, and 11 bases separated the two germline ends. The CDR3 totals 13 residues. Germline V CDR1 and CDR2: SNHLY, FYNNEI. As DNA, the CDR3 is TGTGCCAGCAATACATTTTTATACAATGAGCAGTTCTTC. Encoded protein: CASNTFLYNEQFF. Looking up the rest from reference TRBV2 and TRBJ2-1 gives the full variable domain: EPEVTQTPSHQVTQMGQEVILRCVPISNHLYFYWYRQILGQKVEFLVSFYNNEISEKSEIFDDQFSVERPDGSNFTLKIRSTKLEDSAMYFCASNTFLYNEQFFGPGTRLTVL.

This chain links TRBV7-9 with TRBJ1-2; D may be TRBD1 (5 bases). The V end lost 3 bases, the J end lost 1 base, and 9 bases lay between the germline ends. The CDR3 runs 14 residues. CDR1 and CDR2 (germline): SEHNR, FQNEAQ (reference sequence). As DNA, the CDR3 is TGTGCCAGCAGCTTCGGGGGGAATAACTATGGCTACACCTTC. Translating it yields CASSFGGNNYGYTF.

The table lists this clone with a count of one. The chain joins TRBV29-1 to TRBJ2-7; D remains ambiguous. Germline CDR1 SQVTM, CDR2 ANQGSEA. This CDR3 spans 11 amino acids. Trimming left V 4 bases short and J 6 bases short, with 10 bases between. In nucleotides, the CDR3 is TGCAGCGTTGGTAGTCTCGGCGAGCAGTACTTC. This translates into CSVGSLGEQYF.

The chain carries TRBV7-8 and TRBJ1-2; 7 bases are a match to TRBD1. The V gene end was trimmed by 4 bases and the J gene end by 5 bases; junction bases not matched to a gene: 7. CDR3 size: 14 residues. Germline V gene data show CDR1 as SGHVS and CDR2 as FQNEAQ. DNA of the CDR3: TGTGCCAGCAGCTACGGCCGACAGGGATATGGCTACACCTTC. Translated, it gives CASSYGRQGYGYTF.

V is TRBV18 and J is TRBJ1-4; no clear D. The length of the CDR3 is 17 residues. V lost 1 base to trimming and J lost 4 bases, with 16 bases between them. From germline, CDR1 is KGHSH and CDR2 LQKENI. In DNA, the CDR3 is TGTGCCAGCTCACCACGGGCTACGGTAACCCTTAATGAAAAACTGTTTTTT. Its translation: CASSPRATVTLNEKLFF.

The chain joins TRBV4-3 to TRBJ2-1; D is unresolved. This CDR3 has 15 residues. V shed 0 bases and J shed 0 bases, with 6 bases lying between them. Germline V gene lookup returns CDR1 LGHNA and CDR2 YSLEER. The CDR3 loop is CASSQDSASYNEQFF. CDR3 DNA: TGCGCCAGCAGCCAAGATTCAGCCTCCTACAATGAGCAGTTCTTC.

This rearrangement joins TRBV5-8 to TRBJ1-5, with 8 bases fitting TRBD1. V shed 3 bases and J 1 base; nucleotides not matched to a gene: 6. Per germline, CDR1 SGHTS and CDR2 YDEGEE. There are 16 residues in the CDR3. Written as DNA, the CDR3 is TGTGCCAGCAGCTCAGGACAGGGTATCAGCAATCAGCCCCAGCATTTT. Translated, it gives CASSSGQGISNQPQHF.